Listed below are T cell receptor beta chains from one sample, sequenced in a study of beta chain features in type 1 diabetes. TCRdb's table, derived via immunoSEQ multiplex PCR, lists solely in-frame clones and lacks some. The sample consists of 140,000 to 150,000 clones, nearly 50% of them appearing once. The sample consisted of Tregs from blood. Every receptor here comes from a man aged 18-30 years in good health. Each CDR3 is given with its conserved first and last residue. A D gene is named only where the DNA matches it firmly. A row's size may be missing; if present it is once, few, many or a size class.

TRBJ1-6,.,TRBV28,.,TGTGCCAGCAGTCTTTATCCTAGGCGAGATTCACCCCTCCACTTT,CASSLYPRRDSPLHF
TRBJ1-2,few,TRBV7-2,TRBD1,TGTGCCAGCAGCTTTGGGACAGGGGCCCCTCGGGGCTACACCTTC,CASSFGTGAPRGYTF
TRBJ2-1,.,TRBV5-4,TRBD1,TGTGCCAGCAGCTTGTGGACAGGGCGGTATGAGCAGTTCTTC,CASSLWTGRYEQFF
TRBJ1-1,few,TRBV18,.,TGTGCCAGCTCGGCGGTGGGGCACATAACTTTCTTT,CASSAVGHITFF
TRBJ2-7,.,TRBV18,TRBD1,TGTGCCAGCTCACCTACAGGGGGAGAGCAGTACTTC,CASSPTGGEQYF
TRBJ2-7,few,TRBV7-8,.,TGTGCCAGCAGCTTAGGGCAGGCCGTAAGTTCCGAGCAGTACTTC,CASSLGQAVSSEQYF
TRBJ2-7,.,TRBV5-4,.,TGTGCCAGCAGCTTTGGGGGGTCCTACGAGCAGTACTTC,CASSFGGSYEQYF
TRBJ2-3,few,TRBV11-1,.,TGTGCCAGCAGCCTCCTAGCCGGGGGCACAGATACGCAGTATTTT,CASSLLAGGTDTQYF
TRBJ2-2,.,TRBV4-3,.,TGCGCCAGCAGGGTCGGACAGGGAGGGGCCGGGGAGCTGTTTTTT,CASRVGQGGAGELFF
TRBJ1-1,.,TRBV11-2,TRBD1,TGTGCCAGCAGGGGATTGACAGGGTCTGTTCCGATGAACACTGAAGCTTTCTTT,CASRGLTGSVPMNTEAFF
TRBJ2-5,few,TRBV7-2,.,TGTGCCAGCAGCTTAAACAGACAAGAGACCCAGTACTTC,CASSLNRQETQYF
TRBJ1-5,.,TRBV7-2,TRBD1,TGTGCCAGCAGCCATAGGACAGGGGGCTTGGGCAATCAGCCCCAGCATTTT,CASSHRTGGLGNQPQHF
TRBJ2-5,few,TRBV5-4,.,TGTGCCAGCAGCTTGCTCGCGGGAAACCAAGAGACCCAGTACTTC,CASSLLAGNQETQYF
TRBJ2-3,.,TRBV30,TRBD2,TGTGCCTGGAGCGGCGGGAGGGTCACAGATACGCAGTATTTT,CAWSGGRVTDTQYF
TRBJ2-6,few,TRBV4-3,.,TGCGCCAGCAGCCAAGAAAACAGCCTTTCTGGGGCCAACGTCCTGACTTTC,CASSQENSLSGANVLTF
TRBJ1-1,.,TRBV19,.,TGTGCCAGTAGTGACAGAAGAGTGGCTGAAGCTTTCTTT,CASSDRRVAEAFF
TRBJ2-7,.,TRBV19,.,TGTGCCAGTAGTATCCAACCCGGGTTCTCCTACGAGCAGTACTTC,CASSIQPGFSYEQYF
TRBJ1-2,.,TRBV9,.,TGTGCCAGCAGCGTCGGGAACTATGGCTACACCTTC,CASSVGNYGYTF
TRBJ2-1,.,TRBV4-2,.,TGTGCCAGCAGCCCTTCGGTCCTGAACAATGAGCAGTTCTTC,CASSPSVLNNEQFF
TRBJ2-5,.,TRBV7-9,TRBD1,TGTGCCAGCAGCCAACCGGACAGGGGTAAAGAGCAGTACTTC,CASSQPDRGKEQYF
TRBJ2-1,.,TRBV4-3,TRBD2,TGCGCCAGCAGCCAAACAGCGGGAGACTACAATGAGCAGTTCTTC,CASSQTAGDYNEQFF
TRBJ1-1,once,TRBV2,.,TGTGCCAGCACCCTCTCTGATGGGGGCACCACTGAAGCTTTCTTT,CASTLSDGGTTEAFF
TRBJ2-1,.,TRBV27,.,TGTGCCAGCAGTTTATTCGGGTCCGGGTTGGACAATGAGCAGTTCTTC,CASSLFGSGLDNEQFF
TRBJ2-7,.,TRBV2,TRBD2,TGTGCCAACGGGGGGGGGACCTTAACGAAGGAGCAGTACTTC,CANGGGTLTKEQYF
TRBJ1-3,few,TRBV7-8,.,TGTGCCAGCACCGCGGTACGTGGAAACACCATATATTTT,CASTAVRGNTIYF
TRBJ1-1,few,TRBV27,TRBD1,TGTGCCAGCAGGAAAGGGACAGGTAGGGGGGACACTGAAGCTTTCTTT,CASRKGTGRGDTEAFF
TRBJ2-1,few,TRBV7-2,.,TGTGCCAGCAGCTCGAGGGGGGGGTTTCCCTACAATGAGCAGTTCTTC,CASSSRGGFPYNEQFF
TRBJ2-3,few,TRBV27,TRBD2,TGTGCCAGCAGTTTATTGGCTAGCGGGGACACAGATACGCAGTATTTT,CASSLLASGDTDTQYF
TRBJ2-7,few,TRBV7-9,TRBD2,TGTGCCAGCAGCTTAGCACTAGCGGGAGCCCACGAGCAGTACTTC,CASSLALAGAHEQYF
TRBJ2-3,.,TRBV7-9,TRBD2,TGTGCCAGCAGCCCCCTCGGGGGGTTCACAGATACGCAGTATTTT,CASSPLGGFTDTQYF
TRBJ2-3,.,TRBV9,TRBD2,TGTGCCAGCAGCGTTCCCGCGGGGGTTGCAGATACGCAGTATTTT,CASSVPAGVADTQYF
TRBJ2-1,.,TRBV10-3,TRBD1,TGTGCCATCAGTGGAGGAACAGGGGACTCCTACAATGAGCAGTTCTTC,CAISGGTGDSYNEQFF
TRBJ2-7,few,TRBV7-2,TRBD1,TGTGCCAGCAGCTTAGACGGGACAGGGGACTACGAGCAGTACTTC,CASSLDGTGDYEQYF
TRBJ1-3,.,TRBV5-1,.,TGCGCCAGCAGCTTCGGCGGGGGGGCTGGAAACACCATATATTTT,CASSFGGGAGNTIYF
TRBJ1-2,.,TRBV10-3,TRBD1,TGTGCCATCAAGAAACAGGGGGCGGCCTATGGCTACACCTTC,CAIKKQGAAYGYTF
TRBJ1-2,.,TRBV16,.,TGTGCCAGCAGCCGAAGGCAGGGCTATGGCTACACCTTC,CASSRRQGYGYTF
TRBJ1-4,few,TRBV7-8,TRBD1,TGTGCCAGCCGACTGAGTGGGACAGGGATTAATGAAAAACTGTTTTTT,CASRLSGTGINEKLFF
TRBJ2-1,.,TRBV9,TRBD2,TGTGCCAGCAGCGAGCACCCGGGACTAGCGGACTCTACCTACAATGAGCAGTTCTTC,CASSEHPGLADSTYNEQFF
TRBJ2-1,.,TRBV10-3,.,TGTGCCATCAGAAAAGTTAGTGGAGGGAATGAGCAGTTCTTC,CAIRKVSGGNEQFF
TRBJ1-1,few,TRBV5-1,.,TGCGCCAGCAGCTGGGCGAATCGGGGGGTAGGGACTGAAGCTTTCTTT,CASSWANRGVGTEAFF
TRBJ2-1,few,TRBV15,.,TGTGCCACCAGCCCAGGTCCGAGCTCCTACAATGAGCAGTTCTTC,CATSPGPSSYNEQFF
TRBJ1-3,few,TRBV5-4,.,TGTGCCAGCAGCTTGTCGGGCGTGCTTGGGGGGGATTTT,CASSLSGVLGGDF
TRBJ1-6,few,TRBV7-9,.,TGTGCCAGCAGCTTAGAGGGGACACCAAATTCACCCCTCCACTTT,CASSLEGTPNSPLHF
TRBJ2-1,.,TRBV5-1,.,TGCGCCAGCAGCTTGTCGGGGTCTGTTCTTACGGGCTACAATGAGCAGTTCTTC,CASSLSGSVLTGYNEQFF
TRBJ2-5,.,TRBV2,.,TGTGCCAGCAGATCCCTCGGAGAGACCCAGTACTTC,CASRSLGETQYF
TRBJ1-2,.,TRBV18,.,TGTGCCAGCTCACCCGAACAAATCTGGCAGGGGGGCTACACCTTC,CASSPEQIWQGGYTF